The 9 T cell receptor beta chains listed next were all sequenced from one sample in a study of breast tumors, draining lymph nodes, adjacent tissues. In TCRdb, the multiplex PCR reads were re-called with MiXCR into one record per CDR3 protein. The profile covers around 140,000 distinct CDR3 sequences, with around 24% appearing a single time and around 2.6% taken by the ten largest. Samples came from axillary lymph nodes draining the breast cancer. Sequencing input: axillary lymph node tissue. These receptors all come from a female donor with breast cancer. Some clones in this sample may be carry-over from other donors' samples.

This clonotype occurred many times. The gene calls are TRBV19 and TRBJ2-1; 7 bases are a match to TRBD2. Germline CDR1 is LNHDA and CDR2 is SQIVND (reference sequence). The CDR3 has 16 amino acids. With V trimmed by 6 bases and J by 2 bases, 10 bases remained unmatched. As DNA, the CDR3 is TGTGCCAGTAGGCCCACTAGCGTTAAAACCTACAATGAGCAGTTCTTC. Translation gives CASRPTSVKTYNEQFF.

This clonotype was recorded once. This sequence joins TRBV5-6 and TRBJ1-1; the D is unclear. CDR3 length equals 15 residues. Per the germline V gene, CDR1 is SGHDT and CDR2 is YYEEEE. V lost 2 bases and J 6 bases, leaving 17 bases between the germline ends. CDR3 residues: CASSFYPAPRAEAFF. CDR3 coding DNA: TGTGCCAGCAGCTTCTACCCGGCGCCCCGAGCTGAAGCTTTCTTT. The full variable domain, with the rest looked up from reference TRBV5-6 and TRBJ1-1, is DAGVTQSPTHLIKTRGQQVTLRCSPKSGHDTVSWYQQALGQGPQFIFQYYEEEERQRGNFPDRFSGHQFPNYSSELNVNALLLGDSALYLCASSFYPAPRAEAFFGQGTRLTVV.

CDR3 sequence reads: CAPSYRDRGYSNQPQHF. The DNA of the CDR3 is TGTGCCCCATCATACCGGGACAGGGGATATAGCAATCAGCCCCAGCATTTT. The V gene is TRBV19, the J gene TRBJ1-5, with 10 bases lining up with TRBD1. Trimming removed 11 bases from V and 0 bases from J; junction bases left unmatched: 13. The length of the CDR3 is 17 residues. The germline gives CDR1 LNHDA, CDR2 SQIVND (reference sequence).

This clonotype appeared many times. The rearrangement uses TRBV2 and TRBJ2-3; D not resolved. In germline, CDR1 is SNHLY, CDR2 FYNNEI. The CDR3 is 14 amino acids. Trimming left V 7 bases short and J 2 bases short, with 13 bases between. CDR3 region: CASTRERDTDTQYF. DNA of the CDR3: TGTGCCAGCACCAGAGAAAGGGACACAGATACGCAGTATTTT.

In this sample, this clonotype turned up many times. CDR3 sequence: CASSQTAGYEQYF. The CDR3 coding sequence is TGTGCCAGCAGCCAAACTGCGGGGTACGAGCAGTACTTC. The rearrangement links TRBV3-1 to TRBJ2-7; the D gene is possibly TRBD2 (6 bases). CDR3 length: 13 residues. CDR1 and CDR2 (germline): LGHDT, YNNKEL (reference sequence). V dropped 2 bases and J dropped 4 bases, with 9 bases sitting between them.

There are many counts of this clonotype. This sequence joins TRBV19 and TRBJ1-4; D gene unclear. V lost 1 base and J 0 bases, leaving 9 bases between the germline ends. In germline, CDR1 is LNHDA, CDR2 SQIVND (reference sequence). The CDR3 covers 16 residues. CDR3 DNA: TGTGCCAGTAGTATAGGGGTTTCTGCAACTAATGAAAAACTGTTTTTT. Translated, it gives CASSIGVSATNEKLFF.

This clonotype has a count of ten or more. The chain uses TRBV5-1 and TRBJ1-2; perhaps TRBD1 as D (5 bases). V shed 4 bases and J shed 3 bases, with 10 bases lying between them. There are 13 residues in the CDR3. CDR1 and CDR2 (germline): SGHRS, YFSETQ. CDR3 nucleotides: TGCGCCAGCAGCCATCAGGGTGACTATGGCTACACCTTC. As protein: CASSHQGDYGYTF.

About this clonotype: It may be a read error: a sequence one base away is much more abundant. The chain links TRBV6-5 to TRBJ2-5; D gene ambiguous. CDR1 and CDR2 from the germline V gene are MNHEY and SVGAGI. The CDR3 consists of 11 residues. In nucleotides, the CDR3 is TGTGCCGGCAGGAAAGGGGAGACCCAGTACTTC. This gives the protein CAGRKGETQYF.

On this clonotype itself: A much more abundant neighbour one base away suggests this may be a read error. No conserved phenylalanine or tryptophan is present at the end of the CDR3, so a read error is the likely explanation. The CDR3 reads CASRYGTVGNQPQHS. The CDR3 DNA is TGTGCCAGCAGGTACGGGACAGTGGGCAATCAGCCCCAGCATTCT. The gene calls are TRBV6-1 and TRBJ1-5; 7 nucleotides match TRBD1. This CDR3 comprises 15 residues. Germline V lookup: CDR1 MNHNS, CDR2 SASEGT. Germline trimming cut 6 bases from V and 2 bases from J; bases unmatched to any gene: 7.